These 32 T cell receptor beta chains were sequenced from one sample in a study of neoadjuvant anti-PD-1 for oral cavity cancer. Described time point: after neoadjuvant nivolumab, at surgical resection. Sequencing used immunoSEQ multiplex PCR; TCRdb keeps in-frame clones, though not all of them. The sample yields approximately 42,000 clones, approximately 80% seen once. The specimen comprised PBMCs, sampled after nivolumab (anti-PD-1) treatment. All receptors come from a person aged 40 to 85 with oral cavity squamous cell carcinoma.

The sample holds one count of this clone. The chain links TRBV27 to TRBJ1-5; D may be TRBD1 (5 bases). This CDR3 has 14 residues. The ends were cut back, 5 bases at V and 8 bases at J, with 16 bases in the middle. Germline CDR1 is MNHEY and CDR2 is SMNVEV (reference sequence). In DNA, the CDR3 is TGTGCCAGCAGTATGGGACGGGCTTGGGAGCCCCAGCATTTT. Protein sequence: CASSMGRAWEPQHF.

V gene TRBV7-3 combines with J gene TRBJ2-1; TRBD2 matches 7 bases. Germline V CDR1 and CDR2: SGHTA, FQGTGA. The CDR3 totals 15 residues. The V segment lost 2 bases and the J segment 11 bases; nucleotides outside the gene matches: 12. This CDR3 is CASSLGGGRGSKQFF. The CDR3 DNA is TGTGCCAGCAGCTTAGGTGGCGGGAGAGGATCGAAGCAGTTCTTC.

The CDR3 DNA reads as TGTGCCACCAGCACACTGTTAGGGACAGGGGGAAGTGTCAATCAGCCCCAGCATTTT. Protein sequence: CATSTLLGTGGSVNQPQHF. The V gene is TRBV15, the J gene TRBJ1-5; 11 bases are shared with TRBD1. This CDR3 region has 19 residues. The junction had 14 bases not matched to a gene; V was cut back by 4 bases and J by 3 bases. From germline, CDR1 is LNHNV and CDR2 YYDKDF (reference sequence).

This chain joins TRBV6-5 and TRBJ2-5, with no clear D. CDR3 length: 11 residues. Trimming shortened V by 6 bases and J by 5 bases, and 7 bases separated the two germline ends. Per the germline V gene, CDR1 is MNHEY and CDR2 is SVGAGI. The CDR3 spells CASRHGETQYF. The CDR3 region has the DNA TGTGCCAGCAGACACGGGGAGACCCAGTACTTC.

This clone was picked up a small number of times. The chain uses TRBV10-1 and TRBJ1-1; D is undetermined. Germline CDR1 and CDR2: WNHNN and SYGVQD (reference sequence). This CDR3 is built from 14 residues. Trimming removed 0 bases from V and 4 bases from J, with 9 bases in between. CDR3: CASSESLGITEAFF. CDR3 in DNA: TGCGCCAGCAGTGAGTCGTTAGGGATCACTGAAGCTTTCTTT.

V usage is TRBV6-5 and J usage is TRBJ1-1, with a possible D match to TRBD1 (5 bases). The ends were cut back, 8 bases at V and 4 bases at J, with 17 bases in the middle. Germline V gives CDR1 MNHEY, CDR2 SVGAGI. This CDR3 has 14 residues. CDR3 residues: CASSLFGGGTEAFF. CDR3 nucleotide sequence: TGTGCCAGCTCTCTTTTCGGGGGGGGCACTGAAGCTTTCTTT.

The chain couples TRBV7-9 to TRBJ2-5; D tentatively reads TRBD1 or TRBD2 (6 bases each). Germline CDR1 SEHNR, CDR2 FQNEAQ (reference sequence). Between the trimmed V and J ends, which lost 8 bases and 2 bases, there was a span of 12 bases. There are 13 residues in the CDR3. CDR3 in amino acids: CASSEGGQETQYF. In DNA, the CDR3 is TGTGCCAGCTCGGAGGGGGGACAAGAGACCCAGTACTTC.

The rearrangement joins TRBV27 to TRBJ2-1, with D unresolved. The germline gives CDR1 MNHEY, CDR2 SMNVEV (reference sequence). V lost 2 bases and J lost 7, with 12 bases in between. The CDR3 totals 14 residues. CDR3 amino acids: CASSLSKNANEQFF. In DNA, the CDR3 is TGTGCCAGCAGTTTAAGTAAGAATGCAAATGAGCAGTTCTTC.

The chain carries TRBV7-9 and TRBJ2-7; no reliable D call. From germline, CDR1 is SEHNR and CDR2 FQNEAQ (reference sequence). CDR3 length: 12 residues. V was shortened by 5 bases and J by 3 bases, with 8 bases between the two germline ends. The chain's CDR3 is CASSVRIYEQYF. The CDR3 region has the DNA TGTGCCAGCAGCGTCAGGATCTACGAGCAGTACTTC.

The rearrangement links TRBV11-2 to TRBJ1-1; D gene ambiguous. The V end was cut by 5 bases, the J end by 3 bases, with 19 bases between. CDR3 length: 16 amino acids. Germline V lookup: CDR1 SGHAT, CDR2 FQNNGV. The CDR3 is CASSPRTSSEDTEAFF. CDR3 bases: TGTGCCAGCAGCCCGAGAACTTCTTCAGAGGACACTGAAGCTTTCTTT.

This clone was picked up one time. This chain links TRBV4-1 with TRBJ2-6; the D call may be TRBD1 or TRBD2 (5 bases each). In germline, CDR1 is MGHRA, CDR2 YSYEKL. This CDR3 comprises 17 residues. Trimming stripped 3 bases from V and 0 bases from J, with 12 bases between. This CDR3 is CASSQRDQTSGANVLTF. The CDR3 DNA sequence: TGCGCCAGCAGCCAGAGGGACCAAACCTCTGGGGCCAACGTCCTGACTTTC.

J is TRBJ1-5 and V is TRBV6-1, with a possible D match to TRBD1 (6 bases). The CDR3 is 15 amino acids. Germline CDR1 MNHNS, CDR2 SASEGT. Trimming left V 5 bases short and J 3 bases short, with 14 bases between. The CDR3 DNA reads as TGTGCCAGCAGTCTTACACAGGGTTACAATCAGCCCCAGCATTTT. It translates to CASSLTQGYNQPQHF.

The CDR3 region has the DNA TGTGCCACCAGCAGAGATCGAGGAGACCAGCCCCAGCATTTT. It is translated as CATSRDRGDQPQHF. The chain links TRBV15 to TRBJ1-5; D is unresolved. With 0 bases removed from V and 7 bases from J, the gap between germline ends came to 10 bases. This CDR3 spans 14 amino acids. Germline lookup yields CDR1 LNHNV and CDR2 YYDKDF (reference sequence). Filled out from reference TRBV15 and TRBJ1-5, the complete variable domain reads DAMVIQNPRYQVTQFGKPVTLSCSQTLNHNVMYWYQQKSSQAPKLLFHYYDKDFNNEADTPDNFQSRRPNTSFCFLDIRSPGLGDTAMYLCATSRDRGDQPQHFGDGTRLSIL.

The chain has TRBV27 and TRBJ2-7, with D unclear. Trimming shortened V by 4 bases and J by 7 bases, and 20 bases separated the two germline ends. This CDR3 comprises 15 residues. Germline assignment: CDR1 MNHEY and CDR2 SMNVEV (reference sequence). The CDR3 loop reads CASSSFSGSRLEQYF. CDR3 coding DNA: TGTGCCAGCAGTTCTTTTAGTGGTAGCCGTCTGGAGCAGTACTTC.

The genes are TRBV30 and TRBJ1-4, with D hard to call. This CDR3 contains 12 residues. The V end was cut by 1 base, the J end by 8 bases, with 8 bases between. The germline V gene encodes CDR1 GTSNPN and CDR2 SVGIG (reference sequence). The CDR3 DNA follows: TGTGCCTGGAGTGCCCCCAGGGAAAAACTGTTTTTT. Translating gives CAWSAPREKLFF.

The chain links TRBV11-3 to TRBJ1-6, with D possibly being TRBD1 (6 bases). This CDR3 contains 13 residues. V was trimmed by 5 bases and J by 10 bases, leaving 12 bases between them. Germline V gene lookup returns CDR1 SGHNT and CDR2 YENEEA. CDR3 nucleotides: TGTGCCAGCAGCGTCAATACAGGGTCACCCCTCCACTTT. Protein: CASSVNTGSPLHF. Full variable domain (missing parts from reference TRBV11-3 and TRBJ1-6): EAGVVQSPRYKIIEKKQPVAFWCNPISGHNTLYWYLQNLGQGPELLIRYENEEAVDDSQLPKDRFSAERLKGVDSTLKIQPAELGDSAVYLCASSVNTGSPLHFGNGTRLTVT.

The chain carries TRBV18 and TRBJ1-6; D is undetermined. The CDR3 has 16 amino acids. Germline V gene data show CDR1 as KGHSH and CDR2 as LQKENI. Trimming cost V 3 bases and J 8 bases, with 17 bases left between them. The CDR3: CASSPISIDPDSPLHF. CDR3 bases: TGTGCCAGCTCACCTATCAGTATCGATCCGGATTCACCCCTCCACTTT.

The table lists this clone with a few counts. V is TRBV19 and J is TRBJ2-7; D unclear. V dropped 3 bases and J dropped 4 bases, with 7 bases sitting between them. This CDR3 contains 12 residues. Germline V lookup: CDR1 LNHDA, CDR2 SQIVND (reference sequence). The CDR3 region has the DNA TGTGCCAGTAGTATGGGTGTTTACGAGCAGTACTTC. It encodes CASSMGVYEQYF.

This clone was seen only a few times. This chain joins TRBV5-4 and TRBJ2-7, with D possibly matching TRBD1 (5 bases). This CDR3 contains 13 residues. Germline V gene sequence: CDR1 SGHNT, CDR2 YYREEE (reference sequence). V was trimmed by 1 base and J by 4 bases, leaving 9 bases between them. DNA for the CDR3: TGTGCCAGCAGCTTGAGGGGCTCTTACGAGCAGTACTTC. Encoded protein: CASSLRGSYEQYF.

Only a few counts were recorded for this clone. V is TRBV6-1 and J is TRBJ2-3; D is possibly TRBD2 (6 bases). The CDR3 totals 13 residues. Germline assignment: CDR1 MNHNS and CDR2 SASEGT. V lost 1 base, J lost 13 bases, and 15 bases lay in between. CDR3 sequence reads: CASSEGKLPGEYF. The CDR3 DNA is TGTGCCAGCAGTGAAGGAAAGCTGCCGGGGGAGTATTTT.

This clone has just one count. The chain is built from TRBV6-1 and TRBJ1-2; maybe TRBD1 (6 bases). V lost 6 bases and J lost 5, with 10 bases in between. CDR1 and CDR2 (germline): MNHNS, SASEGT. The CDR3 has 12 residues. This chain's CDR3 is CASRNRVYGYTF. The CDR3 DNA is TGTGCCAGCAGAAACAGGGTTTATGGCTACACCTTC.

This clone was counted between two and nine times. The chain joins TRBV6-6 to TRBJ1-3; 7 bases line up with TRBD1. Trimming removed 6 bases from V and 4 bases from J; junction bases left unmatched: 6. CDR3 length: 14 amino acids. The germline gives CDR1 MNHNY, CDR2 SVGAGI (reference sequence). CDR3 bases: TGTGCCAGCAGGGGAGACAGGGAAGGAAACACCATATATTTT. Translating gives CASRGDREGNTIYF.

This chain links TRBV27 with TRBJ2-3, with 7 bases identical to TRBD2. The V gene end was trimmed by 0 bases and the J gene end by 8 bases; junction bases not matched to a gene: 5. The CDR3 loop spans 14 amino acids. From germline, CDR1 is MNHEY and CDR2 SMNVEV (reference sequence). This CDR3 is CASSLSRGLSTQYF. The CDR3 DNA reads TGTGCCAGCAGTTTATCGAGGGGACTAAGTACGCAGTATTTT.

This clone was counted a few times. The J gene is TRBJ1-1, the V gene TRBV2, with D perhaps matching TRBD1 (6 bases). Germline CDR1 is SNHLY and CDR2 is FYNNEI. Trimming removed 7 bases at V and 1 base at J, with 16 bases between. CDR3 length: 15 residues. This CDR3 reads CASKQGPAWNTEAFF. CDR3 coding DNA: TGTGCCAGCAAACAGGGTCCAGCGTGGAACACTGAAGCTTTCTTT.

Only a few counts were recorded for this clone. The chain employs TRBV2 and TRBJ1-6, with D perhaps TRBD1 (5 bases). The CDR3 contains 17 residues. CDR1 and CDR2 from the germline V gene are SNHLY and FYNNEI. With 8 bases removed from V and 0 bases from J, the gap between germline ends came to 17 bases. The CDR3 reads CASGKQDPSSYNSPLHF. For the CDR3, the DNA is TGTGCCAGCGGGAAACAGGACCCGAGCTCCTATAATTCACCCCTCCACTTT.

This chain connects TRBV5-1 to TRBJ2-1, with D possibly TRBD2 on 7 matching bases. The length of the CDR3 is 17 residues. Germline V lookup: CDR1 SGHRS, CDR2 YFSETQ. V lost 4 bases and J lost 7, with 24 bases in between. The CDR3 protein is CASSLPGGRGVGNEQFF. CDR3 coding DNA: TGCGCCAGCAGCCTCCCCGGGGGGAGGGGGGTAGGGAATGAGCAGTTCTTC.

Only a few counts were recorded for this clone. V is TRBV7-2 and J is TRBJ2-5, with 13 bases identical to TRBD2. The CDR3 extends over 16 amino acids. With 5 bases clipped from V and 0 bases from J, the junction kept 3 bases outside the gene matches. The V gene's germline CDR1 is SGHTA and CDR2 FQGNSA. The CDR3 region is CASSQTSGGYQETQYF. The CDR3 DNA is TGTGCCAGCAGCCAGACTAGCGGGGGGTACCAAGAGACCCAGTACTTC.

This sequence joins TRBV5-1 and TRBJ2-3, with D unresolved. Germline CDR1 reads SGHRS; CDR2 reads YFSETQ. Trimming pared 0 bases from V and 5 bases from J, leaving 7 bases between. The CDR3 extends over 13 amino acids. CDR3 amino acids: CASSLELGDTQYF. The CDR3 DNA sequence: TGCGCCAGCAGCTTGGAGCTAGGAGATACGCAGTATTTT.

This clone was observed once. The chain recombines TRBV14 with TRBJ1-6, with D perhaps TRBD1 (6 bases). The CDR3 length is 17 residues. Germline lookup yields CDR1 SGHDN and CDR2 FVKESK. Trimming pared 4 bases from V and 10 bases from J, leaving 23 bases between. In nucleotides, the CDR3 is TGTGCCAGCAGCCCCTTAGCGCTAGGGGGGATTGGATCACCCCTCCACTTT. Translation: CASSPLALGGIGSPLHF.

V is TRBV15 and J is TRBJ2-7; TRBD2 is a possible D gene (5 bases). Trimming took off 0 bases at V and 2 bases at J, with 8 bases between the two ends. The germline gives CDR1 LNHNV, CDR2 YYDKDF (reference sequence). The CDR3 consists of 14 residues. As DNA, the CDR3 is TGTGCCACCAGCAGAGATTCGGAGGCCTACGAGCAGTACTTC. Its translation: CATSRDSEAYEQYF. Full variable domain (remainder filled in from reference TRBV15 and TRBJ2-7): DAMVIQNPRYQVTQFGKPVTLSCSQTLNHNVMYWYQQKSSQAPKLLFHYYDKDFNNEADTPDNFQSRRPNTSFCFLDIRSPGLGDTAMYLCATSRDSEAYEQYFGPGTRLTVT.

Only a few counts were recorded for this clone. This chain connects TRBV15 to TRBJ1-3; a weak D match, TRBD1 (6 bases). Germline CDR1 reads LNHNV; CDR2 reads YYDKDF (reference sequence). The CDR3 is 15 amino acids. The V end was cut by 1 base, the J end by 8 bases, with 15 bases between. The CDR3 here is CATSRVQGFGHTIYF. The CDR3 region has the DNA TGTGCCACCAGCAGAGTACAGGGTTTCGGGCACACCATATATTTT.

The V call is TRBV28, the J call TRBJ1-6; no firm D call. With 8 bases removed from V and 0 bases from J, the gap between germline ends came to 14 bases. The germline gives CDR1 MDHEN, CDR2 SYDVKM. This CDR3 spans 16 amino acids. The DNA of the CDR3 is TGTGCCAGCGGCAACCGACTGAGCTCCTATAATTCACCCCTCCACTTT. It encodes CASGNRLSSYNSPLHF.